This TCR beta chain derives from a study of blood T cells in healthy people across ages. A second PCR, run for roughly 6 to 11 cycles, used a sample-barcoded 5' primer plus a J-beta primer mix. A single record per CDR3 protein comes from TCRdb applying MiXCR to the 5' RACE reads. The data show approximately 670,000 distinct CDR3 sequences, with around 41% seen just once and around 30% held by the top ten. To note about this clonotype: This may stem from a read error, because a much larger clone lies one nucleotide away.

CDR1 SQVTM and CDR2 ANQGSEA come from the germline V gene. CDR3 length equals 15 residues. Each sample had at least 6.5 million PBMCs isolated. Sequencing input: blood. This chain uses TRBV29-1 with TRBJ2-7; 10 bases line up with TRBD2. The end of the DNA aligns better with TRBJ2-1, so the J call may be wrong. The source is an older man in good health. In nucleotides, the CDR3 is TGCAGCGTTGAAGAGGTTCTAGCGGGAGAGCACGAGCAGTTCTTC. Its protein is CSVEEVLAGEHEQFF.